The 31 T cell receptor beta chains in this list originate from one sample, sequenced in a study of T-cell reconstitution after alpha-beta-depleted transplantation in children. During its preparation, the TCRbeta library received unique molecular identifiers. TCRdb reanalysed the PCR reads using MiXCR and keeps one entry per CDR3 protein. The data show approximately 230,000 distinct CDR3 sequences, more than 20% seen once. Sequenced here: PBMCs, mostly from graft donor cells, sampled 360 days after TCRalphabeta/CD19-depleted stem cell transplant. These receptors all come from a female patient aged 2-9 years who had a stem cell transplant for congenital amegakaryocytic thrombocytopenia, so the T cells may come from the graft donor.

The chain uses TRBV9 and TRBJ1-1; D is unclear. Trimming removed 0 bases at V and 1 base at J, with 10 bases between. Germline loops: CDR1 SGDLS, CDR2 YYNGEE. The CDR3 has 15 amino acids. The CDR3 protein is CASSVDFGENTEAFF. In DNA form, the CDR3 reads TGTGCCAGCAGCGTAGATTTCGGGGAGAACACTGAAGCTTTCTTT.

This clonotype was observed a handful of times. The DNA of the CDR3 is TGCAGTGCTAGAGATAGGGTATTCTACGAGCAGTACTTC. It is translated as CSARDRVFYEQYF. This chain connects TRBV20-1 to TRBJ2-7; no clear D. The V end lost 0 bases, the J end lost 3 bases, and 9 bases lay between the germline ends. The CDR3 is 13 amino acids. The germline V gene encodes CDR1 DFQATT and CDR2 SNEGSKA (reference sequence).

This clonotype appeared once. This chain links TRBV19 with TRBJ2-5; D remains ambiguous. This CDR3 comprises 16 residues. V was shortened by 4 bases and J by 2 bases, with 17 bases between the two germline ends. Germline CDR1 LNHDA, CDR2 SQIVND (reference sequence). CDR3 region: CASSRAQSTLQETQYF. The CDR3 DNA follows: TGTGCCAGTAGTAGGGCCCAATCTACTCTGCAAGAGACCCAGTACTTC.

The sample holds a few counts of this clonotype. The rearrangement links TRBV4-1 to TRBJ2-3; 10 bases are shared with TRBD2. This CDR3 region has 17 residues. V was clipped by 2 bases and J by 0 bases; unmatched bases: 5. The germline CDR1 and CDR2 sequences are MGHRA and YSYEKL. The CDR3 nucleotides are TGCGCCAGCAGCCAACCCGGACTAGCGGTGAGCACAGATACGCAGTATTTT. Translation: CASSQPGLAVSTDTQYF.

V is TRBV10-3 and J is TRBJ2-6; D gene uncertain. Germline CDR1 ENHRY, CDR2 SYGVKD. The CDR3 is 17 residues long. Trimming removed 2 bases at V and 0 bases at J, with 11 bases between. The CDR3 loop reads CAISEGPQSSGANVLTF. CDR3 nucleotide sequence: TGTGCCATCAGTGAGGGACCACAGAGCTCTGGGGCCAACGTCCTGACTTTC.

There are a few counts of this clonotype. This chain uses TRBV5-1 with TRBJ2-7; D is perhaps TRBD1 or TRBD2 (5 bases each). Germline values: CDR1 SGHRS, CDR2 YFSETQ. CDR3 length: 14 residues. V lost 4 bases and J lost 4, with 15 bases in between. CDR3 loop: CASSAPGPLYEQYF. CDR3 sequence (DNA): TGCGCCAGCAGCGCACCGGGACCTCTATACGAGCAGTACTTC. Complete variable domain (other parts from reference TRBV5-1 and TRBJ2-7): KAGVTQTPRYLIKTRGQQVTLSCSPISGHRSVSWYQQTPGQGLQFLFEYFSETQRNKGNFPGRFSGRQFSNSRSEMNVSTLELGDSALYLCASSAPGPLYEQYFGPGTRLTVT.

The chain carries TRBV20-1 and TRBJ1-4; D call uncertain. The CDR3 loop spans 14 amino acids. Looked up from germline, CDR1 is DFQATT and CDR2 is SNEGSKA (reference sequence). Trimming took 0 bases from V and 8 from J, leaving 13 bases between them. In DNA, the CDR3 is TGCAGTGCTAGAGAGGGAAACGCCGACGAAAAACTGTTTTTT. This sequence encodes CSAREGNADEKLFF.

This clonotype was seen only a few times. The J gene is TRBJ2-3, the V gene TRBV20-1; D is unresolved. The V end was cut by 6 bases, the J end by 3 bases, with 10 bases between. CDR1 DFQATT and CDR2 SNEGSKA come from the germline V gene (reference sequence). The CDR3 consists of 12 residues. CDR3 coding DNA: TGCAGTGCAGTAAAGGAGACAGATACGCAGTATTTT. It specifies CSAVKETDTQYF.

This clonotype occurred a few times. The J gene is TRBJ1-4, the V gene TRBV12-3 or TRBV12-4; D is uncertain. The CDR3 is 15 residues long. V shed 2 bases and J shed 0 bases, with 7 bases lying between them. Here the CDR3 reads CASSLYDATNEKLFF. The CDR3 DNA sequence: TGTGCCAGCAGTTTATATGACGCAACTAATGAAAAACTGTTTTTT.

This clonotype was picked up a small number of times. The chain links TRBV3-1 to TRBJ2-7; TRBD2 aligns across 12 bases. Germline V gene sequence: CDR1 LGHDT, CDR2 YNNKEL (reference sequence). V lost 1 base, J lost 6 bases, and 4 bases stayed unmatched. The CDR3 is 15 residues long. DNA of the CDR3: TGTGCCAGCAGCCAAGCCCTAGCGGGAGGGTCCGAGCAGTACTTC. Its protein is CASSQALAGGSEQYF.

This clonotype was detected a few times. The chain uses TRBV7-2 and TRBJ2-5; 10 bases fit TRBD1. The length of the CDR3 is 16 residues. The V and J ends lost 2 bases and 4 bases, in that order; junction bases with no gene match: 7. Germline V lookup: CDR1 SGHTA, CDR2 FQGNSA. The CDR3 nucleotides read TGTGCCAGCAGCTTACGCGTGACAGGGGGCCGAGAGACCCAGTACTTC. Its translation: CASSLRVTGGRETQYF.

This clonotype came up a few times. CDR3: CSAGHYRDTQYF. In DNA, the CDR3 is TGCAGTGCAGGGCACTATCGGGATACGCAGTATTTT. The chain joins TRBV20-1 to TRBJ2-3; unclear D gene. The germline V gene has CDR1 DFQATT and CDR2 SNEGSKA (reference sequence). CDR3 length: 12 amino acids. Trimming took 6 bases from V and 6 from J, leaving 13 bases between them.

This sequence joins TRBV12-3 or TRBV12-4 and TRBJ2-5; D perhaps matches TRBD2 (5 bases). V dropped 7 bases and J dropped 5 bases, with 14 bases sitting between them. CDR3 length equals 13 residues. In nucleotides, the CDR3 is TGTGCCAGCACCTTCGGGTCGGGGGAGACCCAGTACTTC. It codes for CASTFGSGETQYF.

The CDR3 spells CASSDLKAASGSHPGELFF. The CDR3 DNA sequence: TGTGCCAGCAGTGATCTAAAAGCCGCTAGCGGGAGCCACCCCGGGGAGCTGTTTTTT. The chain employs TRBV12-3 or TRBV12-4 and TRBJ2-2; 10 nucleotides agree with TRBD2. This CDR3 spans 19 amino acids. V was pared by 5 bases and J by 6 bases, with 18 bases of the junction left unmatched.

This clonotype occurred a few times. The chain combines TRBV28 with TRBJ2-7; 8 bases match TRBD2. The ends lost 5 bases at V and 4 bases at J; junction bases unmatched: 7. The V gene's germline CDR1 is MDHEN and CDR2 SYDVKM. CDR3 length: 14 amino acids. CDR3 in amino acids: CASSENTGGYEQYF. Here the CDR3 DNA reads TGTGCCAGCAGTGAAAATACGGGGGGGTACGAGCAGTACTTC.

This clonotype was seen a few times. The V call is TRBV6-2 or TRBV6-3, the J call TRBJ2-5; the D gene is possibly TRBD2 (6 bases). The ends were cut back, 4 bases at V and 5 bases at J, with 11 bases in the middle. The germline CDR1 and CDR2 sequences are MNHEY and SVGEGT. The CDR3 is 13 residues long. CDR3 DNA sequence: TGTGCCAGCAGTTCCGGGGGTTTGGAGACCCAGTACTTC. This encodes CASSSGGLETQYF.

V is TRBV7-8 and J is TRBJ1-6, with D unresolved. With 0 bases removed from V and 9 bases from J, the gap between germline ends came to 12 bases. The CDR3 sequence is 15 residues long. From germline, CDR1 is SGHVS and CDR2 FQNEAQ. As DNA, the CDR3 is TGTGCCAGCAGCTTAGCGGGGTTCAAGAGTTCACCCCTCCACTTT. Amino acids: CASSLAGFKSSPLHF.

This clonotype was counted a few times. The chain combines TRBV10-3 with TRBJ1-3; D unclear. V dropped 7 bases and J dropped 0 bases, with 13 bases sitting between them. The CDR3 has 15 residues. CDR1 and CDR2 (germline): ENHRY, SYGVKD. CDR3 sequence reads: CAIKTDGRSGNTIYF. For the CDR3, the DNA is TGTGCCATCAAGACGGACGGTCGCTCTGGAAACACCATATATTTT.

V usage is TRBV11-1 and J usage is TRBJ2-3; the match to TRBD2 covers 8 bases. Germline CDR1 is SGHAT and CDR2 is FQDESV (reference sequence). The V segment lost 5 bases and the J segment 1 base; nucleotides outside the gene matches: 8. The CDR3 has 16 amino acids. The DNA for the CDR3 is TGTGCCAGCAGCCTAACTAGCGGAAGAGGCACAGATACGCAGTATTTT. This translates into CASSLTSGRGTDTQYF.

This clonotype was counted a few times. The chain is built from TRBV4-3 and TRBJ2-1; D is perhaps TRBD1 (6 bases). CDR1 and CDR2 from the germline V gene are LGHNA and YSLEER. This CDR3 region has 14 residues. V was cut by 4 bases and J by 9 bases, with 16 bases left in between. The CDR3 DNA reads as TGCGCCAGCAGCCTGGAAGGGGGATTTAGTGAGCAGTTCTTC. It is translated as CASSLEGGFSEQFF.

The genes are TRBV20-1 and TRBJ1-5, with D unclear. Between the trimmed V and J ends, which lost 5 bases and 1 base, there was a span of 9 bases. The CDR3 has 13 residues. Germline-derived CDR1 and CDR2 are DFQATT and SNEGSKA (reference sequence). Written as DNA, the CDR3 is TGCAGTGCTGTAATCCTAAGCAATCAGCCCCAGCATTTT. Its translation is CSAVILSNQPQHF.

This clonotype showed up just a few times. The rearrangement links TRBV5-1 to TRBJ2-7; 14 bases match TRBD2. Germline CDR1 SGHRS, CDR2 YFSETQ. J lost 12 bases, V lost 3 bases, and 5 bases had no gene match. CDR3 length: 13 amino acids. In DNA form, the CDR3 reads TGCGCCAGCAGCTGGGGACTAGCGGGAGTGTTGTACTTC. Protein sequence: CASSWGLAGVLYF. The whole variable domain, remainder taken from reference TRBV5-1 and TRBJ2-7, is KAGVTQTPRYLIKTRGQQVTLSCSPISGHRSVSWYQQTPGQGLQFLFEYFSETQRNKGNFPGRFSGRQFSNSRSEMNVSTLELGDSALYLCASSWGLAGVLYFGPGTRLTVT.

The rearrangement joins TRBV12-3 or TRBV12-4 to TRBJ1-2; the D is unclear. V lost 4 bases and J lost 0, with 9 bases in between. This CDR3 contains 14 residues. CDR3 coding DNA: TGTGCCAGCAGTTCTCGGGAAGCTAACTATGGCTACACCTTC. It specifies CASSSREANYGYTF.

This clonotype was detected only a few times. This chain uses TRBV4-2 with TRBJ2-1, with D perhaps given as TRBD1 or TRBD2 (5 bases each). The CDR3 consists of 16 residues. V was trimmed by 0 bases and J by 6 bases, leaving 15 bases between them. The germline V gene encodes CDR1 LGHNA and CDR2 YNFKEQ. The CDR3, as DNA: TGTGCCAGCAGCCAAGATCGTGGGGGAGTTCTCAATGAGCAGTTCTTC. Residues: CASSQDRGGVLNEQFF.

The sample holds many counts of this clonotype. The CDR3 coding sequence is TGCGCCAGCAGCCAAGATAGGGGAAAACAGGGGTCAGACCTTTACACCGGGGAGCTGTTTTTT. This sequence encodes CASSQDRGKQGSDLYTGELFF. The genes are TRBV4-1 and TRBJ2-2; TRBD1 aligns across 7 bases. J lost 3 bases, V lost 0 bases, and 19 bases had no gene match. Germline V lookup: CDR1 MGHRA, CDR2 YSYEKL. The CDR3 sequence is 21 residues long.

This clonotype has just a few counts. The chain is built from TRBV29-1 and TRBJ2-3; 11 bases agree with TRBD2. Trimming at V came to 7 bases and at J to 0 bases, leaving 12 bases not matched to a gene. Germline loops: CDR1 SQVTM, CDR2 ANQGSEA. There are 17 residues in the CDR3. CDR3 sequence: CSALLAGVRISTDTQYF. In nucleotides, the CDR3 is TGCAGCGCGTTACTAGCGGGAGTTAGAATAAGCACAGATACGCAGTATTTT.

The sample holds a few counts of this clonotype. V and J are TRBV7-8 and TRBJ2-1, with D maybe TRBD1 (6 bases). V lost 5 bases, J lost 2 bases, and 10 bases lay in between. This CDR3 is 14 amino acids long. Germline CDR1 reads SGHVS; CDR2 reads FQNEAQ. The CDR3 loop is CASSLRTAYNEQFF. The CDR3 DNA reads TGTGCCAGCAGCCTCCGGACAGCCTACAATGAGCAGTTCTTC. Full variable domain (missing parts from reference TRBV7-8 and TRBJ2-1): GAGVSQSPRYKVAKRGQDVALRCDPISGHVSLFWYQQALGQGPEFLTYFQNEAQLDKSGLPSDRFFAERPEGSVSTLKIQRTQQEDSAVYLCASSLRTAYNEQFFGPGTRLTVL.

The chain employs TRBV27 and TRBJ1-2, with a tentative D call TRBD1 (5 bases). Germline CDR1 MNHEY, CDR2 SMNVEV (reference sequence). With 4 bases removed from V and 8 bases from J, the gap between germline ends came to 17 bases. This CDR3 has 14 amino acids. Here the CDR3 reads CASSSTGGYRGYTF. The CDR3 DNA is TGTGCCAGCAGTTCTACCGGGGGGTACCGGGGCTACACCTTC.

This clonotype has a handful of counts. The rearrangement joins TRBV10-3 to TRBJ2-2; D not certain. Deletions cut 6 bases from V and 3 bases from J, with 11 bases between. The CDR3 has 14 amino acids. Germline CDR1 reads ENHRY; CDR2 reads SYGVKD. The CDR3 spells CAIRRTLDTGELFF. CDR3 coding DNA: TGTGCCATCAGAAGGACCTTAGACACCGGGGAGCTGTTTTTT.

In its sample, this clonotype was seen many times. In nucleotides, the CDR3 is TGTGCCAGCAGTTTGGGCCCCAGGGGGCAGCCCCAGCATTTT. Translation gives CASSLGPRGQPQHF. V is TRBV12-3 or TRBV12-4 and J is TRBJ1-5; TRBD1 matches at 7 bases. V lost 3 bases and J lost 7; bases outside the gene matches: 6. The CDR3 runs 14 residues.

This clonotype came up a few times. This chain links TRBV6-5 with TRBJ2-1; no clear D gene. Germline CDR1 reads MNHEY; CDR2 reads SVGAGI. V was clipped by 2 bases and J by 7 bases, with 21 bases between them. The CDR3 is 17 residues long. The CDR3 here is CASSYPPGASRWNEQFF. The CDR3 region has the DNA TGTGCCAGCAGTTACCCCCCAGGCGCTTCTCGGTGGAATGAGCAGTTCTTC.